This T cell receptor beta chain emerged from a study of cytomegalovirus exposure and HLA in healthy donors. Overall study results and limits: Later genetic work tied a missense DCLRE1C variant to beta-chain V and J trimming. Both high specificity and high sensitivity reportedly marked the classifier's diagnosis of cytomegalovirus status.

V was pared by 4 bases and J by 8 bases, with 16 bases between. Germline values: CDR1 SGHRS, CDR2 YFSETQ. CDR3 length equals 14 residues. About this clone itself: Its antigen is not known.

PCR used 60 Vbeta primers and 13 Jbeta primers. Using immunoSEQ multiplex PCR, the repertoire was profiled, and TCRdb retains in-frame clones only, with some absent. The data contain some 150,000 clones, roughly 73% of them seen just once; the ten biggest clones take up around 14%. This clonotype was sampled from a human donor in good health. The rearrangement links TRBV5-1 to TRBJ2-1, with no clear D. Sequences were obtained from PBMCs. CDR3 sequence: CASSPGVVPHEQFF. CDR3 bases: TGCGCCAGCAGCCCCGGAGTAGTTCCCCATGAGCAGTTCTTC.